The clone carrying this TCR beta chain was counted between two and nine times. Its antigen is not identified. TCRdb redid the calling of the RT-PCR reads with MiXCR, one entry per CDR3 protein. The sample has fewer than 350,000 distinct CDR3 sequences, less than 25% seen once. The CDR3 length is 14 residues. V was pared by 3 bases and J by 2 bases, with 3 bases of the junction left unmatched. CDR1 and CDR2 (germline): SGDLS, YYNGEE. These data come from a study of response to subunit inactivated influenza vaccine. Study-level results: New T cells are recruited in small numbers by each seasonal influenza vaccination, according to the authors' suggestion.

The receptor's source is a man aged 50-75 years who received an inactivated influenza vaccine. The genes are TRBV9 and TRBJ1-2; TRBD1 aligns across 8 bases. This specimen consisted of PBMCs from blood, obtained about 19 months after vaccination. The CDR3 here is CASSEWTGNYGYTF. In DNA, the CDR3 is TGTGCCAGCAGCGAGTGGACAGGGAACTATGGCTACACCTTC.